The rows below give T cell receptor beta chains drawn from one sample of a study of T cells expressing NK-cell markers. TCRdb reprocessed the 5' RACE reads and reports one entry per CDR3 protein, with no DNA. The sample includes over 150,000 distinct CDR3 sequences. The specimen sequenced was blood T cells: a sorted CD56 or NKG2C T cell subset, CD4+ or CD8+ T cells, or bulk PBMC T cells (not recorded which). The receptors here all came from a woman aged 45 to 65 in good health. The CDR3 runs from the conserved cysteine through the conserved F or W.

cdr3_length j_call v_call cdr3_aa
13 TRBJ2-1 TRBV7-2 CASSWYMYNEQFF
15 TRBJ1-1 TRBV20-1 CSARDGDSGVGMAFF
14 TRBJ2-3 TRBV12-3/TRBV12-4 CASSLLALGDTQYF
13 TRBJ2-3 TRBV28 CASSFGTPDTQYF
15 TRBJ1-1 TRBV28 CASSWGPNPNTEAFF
18 TRBJ2-3 TRBV12-3/TRBV12-4 CASSFNLGLAESTDTQYF
15 TRBJ2-1 TRBV6-5 CASSPWGGGGNEQFF
16 TRBJ1-1 TRBV6-5 CASSYSLEGADTEAFF
13 TRBJ1-1 TRBV12-3/TRBV12-4 CASTPQGGTEAFF
15 TRBJ2-1 TRBV7-6 CASSLGSGADNEQFF
11 TRBJ2-1 TRBV20-1 CSATRGNEQFF
15 TRBJ2-1 TRBV14 CASSQEFGSYNEQFF
15 TRBJ2-3 TRBV5-1 CASSSYSGSTDTQYF
14 TRBJ1-2 TRBV7-2 CASSLVGGSYGYTF
15 TRBJ2-7 TRBV5-5 CASSLGWATAYEQYF
16 TRBJ2-5 TRBV12-3/TRBV12-4 CASSSRAGSHQETQYF
15 TRBJ1-2 TRBV5-1 CASSAYPDSNYGYTF
12 TRBJ2-2 TRBV29-1 CSVEDRTGELFF
13 TRBJ2-1 TRBV29-1 CSVGTSTGNEQFF
13 TRBJ2-7 TRBV27 CASSPGLASEQYF
14 TRBJ2-3 TRBV24-1 CATSDPRDIDTQYF
14 TRBJ2-5 TRBV12-3/TRBV12-4 CASCSAGLQETQYF
14 TRBJ2-1 TRBV7-2 CASLGAVSYNEQFF
13 TRBJ2-3 TRBV6-6 CASSSGDTDTQYF
16 TRBJ1-4 TRBV6-5 CASSPYSGTGNEKLFF
13 TRBJ1-1 TRBV30 CAWSVWRGLEAFF
13 TRBJ2-1 TRBV29-1 CSVSKAGGHEQFF
19 TRBJ2-5 TRBV12-5 CASGLVGTSGDGNQETQYF
16 TRBJ1-5 TRBV7-8 CASSLERSYSNQPQHF